These 24 T cell receptor beta chains were all obtained from the same sample, sequenced in a study of blood T cells in healthy people across ages. The second PCR ran about 6 to 11 cycles with a sample-barcoded 5' primer and J-beta primers. TCRdb reanalysed the 5' RACE reads using MiXCR and keeps one entry per CDR3 protein. This sample carries 1.5 million to 2 million distinct CDR3 sequences, about 30% of them seen once, and the ten largest clones take 7% to 9%. Sequencing was done on a sample of blood. The receptors stem from a woman in her thirties in good health.

In its sample, this clonotype was seen a few times. In nucleotides, the CDR3 is TGTGCCAGCAGCGCCGTCGGCTACGGCTACACCTTC. Translating it yields CASSAVGYGYTF. The gene calls are TRBV7-2 and TRBJ1-2, with no clear D. Germline CDR1 is SGHTA and CDR2 is FQGNSA. V dropped 5 bases and J dropped 8 bases, with 12 bases sitting between them. This CDR3 comprises 12 residues.

This sequence joins TRBV15 and TRBJ2-1; tentative D call: TRBD1 (6 bases). The CDR3 runs 14 residues. V was pared by 11 bases and J by 8 bases, with 22 bases between. The germline V gene encodes CDR1 LNHNV and CDR2 YYDKDF (reference sequence). CDR3 bases: TGTGCCTCGGCACCGGGACAAAGTTTCCATGAGCAGTTCTTC. This codes for CASAPGQSFHEQFF.

In its sample, this clonotype was seen a few times. The V gene is TRBV12-3 or TRBV12-4, the J gene TRBJ2-3; the D gene is possibly TRBD1 (6 bases). The length of the CDR3 is 13 residues. The V gene lost 0 bases and the J gene lost 9 bases, with 10 bases spanning the gap. The CDR3 reads CASSLANRVTQYF. CDR3 nucleotides: TGTGCCAGCAGTTTAGCGAACAGGGTAACGCAGTATTTT.

This clonotype was picked up a small number of times. This chain's CDR3 is CASSFGGLAGDNEQFF. The CDR3 DNA is TGTGCCAGCAGTTTTGGGGGGCTAGCGGGAGACAATGAGCAGTTCTTC. The chain uses TRBV12-3 or TRBV12-4 and TRBJ2-1; 10 nucleotides agree with TRBD2. The CDR3 covers 16 residues. V was clipped by 3 bases and J by 5 bases; unmatched bases: 7.

This clonotype was seen more than once but under ten times. The rearrangement links TRBV30 to TRBJ1-6, with D perhaps TRBD1 (5 bases). V lost 6 bases and J 7 bases, leaving 16 bases between the germline ends. CDR1 is GTSNPN and CDR2 is SVGIG in the germline V gene (reference sequence). The CDR3 covers 14 residues. The CDR3 nucleotides are TGTGCCTGCCTCCGTGGCAGGGAGAATTCACCCCTCCACTTT. It translates to CACLRGRENSPLHF.

This clonotype has a count of ten or more. This rearrangement joins TRBV7-2 to TRBJ1-4; D ambiguous. With 2 bases removed from V and 8 bases from J, the gap between germline ends came to 15 bases. The CDR3 spans 15 residues. From germline, CDR1 is SGHTA and CDR2 FQGNSA. DNA of the CDR3: TGTGCCAGCAGCTTATCTCCCCAGAGAGGCGAAAAACTGTTTTTT. Residues: CASSLSPQRGEKLFF.

This clonotype has a count of ten or more. The rearrangement uses TRBV12-3 or TRBV12-4 and TRBJ2-5; 7 bases fit TRBD2. The length of the CDR3 is 14 residues. V trimming: 4 bases; J trimming: 5 bases; junction bases outside the gene matches: 7. CDR3: CASSSGRRGETQYF. CDR3 DNA sequence: TGTGCCAGCAGTTCCGGACGGCGGGGGGAGACCCAGTACTTC.

On this clonotype itself: This may arise from a read error, as a much more abundant clone is one base away. The rearrangement links TRBV20-1 to TRBJ2-1, with 12 bases identical to TRBD2. From germline, CDR1 is DFQATT and CDR2 SNEGSKA (reference sequence). The CDR3 totals 15 residues. DNA of the CDR3: TGCAATGCTAGGCAAACTAGCGGGGGGTACAATGAGCAGTTCTTC. Residues: CNARQTSGGYNEQFF.

The chain employs TRBV20-1 and TRBJ1-2; no clear D gene. Germline V lookup: CDR1 DFQATT, CDR2 SNEGSKA (reference sequence). This CDR3 has 13 residues. V was pared by 2 bases and J by 8 bases, with 15 bases between. The DNA of the CDR3 is TGCAGTGCTAGAAATGTCGCAGGACGCGGCTACACCTTC. Translated: CSARNVAGRGYTF.

This clonotype appeared a few times. V gene TRBV28 combines with J gene TRBJ1-1; unclear D gene. The CDR3 sequence is 14 residues long. Germline V lookup: CDR1 MDHEN, CDR2 SYDVKM. Trimming shortened V by 3 bases and J by 10 bases, and 18 bases separated the two germline ends. CDR3 coding DNA: TGTGCCAGCAGTTTCCGTCACTCCGTTCTCGGAGCTTTCTTT. Residues: CASSFRHSVLGAFF.

V gene TRBV6-6 combines with J gene TRBJ1-2, with a possible D match to TRBD1 (6 bases). CDR3 length: 15 residues. With 2 bases removed from V and 8 bases from J, the gap between germline ends came to 18 bases. CDR1 is MNHNY and CDR2 is SVGAGI in the germline V gene (reference sequence). CDR3 sequence reads: CASSYRDTSQGGYTF. CDR3 DNA sequence: TGTGCCAGCAGTTACCGGGACACTTCCCAAGGAGGCTACACCTTC.

The V and J genes are TRBV12-5 and TRBJ1-1, with a tentative D call TRBD1 (5 bases). V was trimmed by 6 bases and J by 1 base, leaving 9 bases between them. Germline V gives CDR1 LGHNT, CDR2 FRNRAP. The CDR3 is 13 amino acids. The CDR3 DNA reads as TGTGCTAGTGGAAGACAGCGGAACACTGAAGCTTTCTTT. Translation gives CASGRQRNTEAFF.

This clonotype was observed a handful of times. The rearrangement uses TRBV12-3 or TRBV12-4 and TRBJ1-2, with 8 bases identical to TRBD1. V shed 5 bases and J 3 bases; nucleotides not matched to a gene: 5. The CDR3 consists of 14 residues. The CDR3 spells CASSMTGVDYGYTF. CDR3 nucleotides: TGTGCCAGCAGTATGACAGGGGTTGACTATGGCTACACCTTC.

This clonotype occurred many times. The gene calls are TRBV20-1 and TRBJ2-1; maybe TRBD2 (5 bases). This CDR3 has 14 amino acids. Germline V gives CDR1 DFQATT, CDR2 SNEGSKA (reference sequence). Trimming pared 4 bases from V and 0 bases from J, leaving 10 bases between. CDR3 coding DNA: TGCAGTGCTACTCGACGGGGCTCCTACAATGAGCAGTTCTTC. Translation: CSATRRGSYNEQFF.

The genes are TRBV20-1 and TRBJ2-5, with D possibly TRBD2 on 6 matching bases. Germline values: CDR1 DFQATT, CDR2 SNEGSKA (reference sequence). The V end was cut by 6 bases, the J end by 5 bases, with 19 bases between. The CDR3 loop spans 14 amino acids. Here the CDR3 reads CSASEVEGMETQYF. CDR3 nucleotide sequence: TGCAGTGCCTCAGAGGTGGAGGGTATGGAGACCCAGTACTTC.

The V gene is TRBV20-1, the J gene TRBJ2-3; 9 bases map to TRBD1. Germline values: CDR1 DFQATT, CDR2 SNEGSKA (reference sequence). The CDR3 runs to 15 residues. Losses at the gene ends were 6 bases for V and 1 base for J; bases not matched to a gene: 8. DNA for the CDR3: TGCAGTGCCCTCCGGACAGGGGTCGGCACAGATACGCAGTATTTT. This sequence encodes CSALRTGVGTDTQYF.

Turning to this clonotype: A much larger clone is a single base away; this may be a read error. Likely a read error: the CDR3 ends without its conserved phenylalanine or tryptophan. V and J are TRBV11-1 and TRBJ2-1, with TRBD2 matching 12 bases. The V and J ends lost 5 bases and 9 bases, in that order; junction bases with no gene match: 11. Germline V CDR1 and CDR2: SGHAT, FQDESV (reference sequence). The CDR3 length is 16 residues. CDR3 sequence reads: CASSRTGLAGKGEQFV. The CDR3 nucleotides read TGTGCCAGCAGCCGAACCGGACTAGCGGGGAAGGGTGAGCAGTTCGTC.

This clonotype has a handful of counts. The CDR3 loop is CASRPGLAIHEQYF. CDR3 nucleotide sequence: TGTGCCAGCAGACCGGGACTAGCGATCCACGAGCAGTACTTC. The V gene is TRBV27, the J gene TRBJ2-7; TRBD2 agrees at 10 bases. J was trimmed by 5 bases and V by 6 bases; bases with no gene match: 7. Germline CDR1 is MNHEY and CDR2 is SMNVEV (reference sequence). The CDR3 covers 14 residues.

Remarks on this clonotype: With a much larger clone just one base away, this may be a read error. The rearrangement joins TRBV9 to TRBJ2-5; weak D call: TRBD2 (5 bases). Judging by the DNA end, TRBJ2-7 fits better; the J call may be wrong. In germline, CDR1 is SGDLS, CDR2 YYNGEE. This CDR3 is 11 amino acids long. The CDR3 is CASSKGSEQYF. The CDR3 nucleotides are TGTGCCAGCAGCAAAGGGAGCGAGCAGTACTTC.

In this sample, this clonotype turned up a few times. DNA for the CDR3: TGTGCCAGCAGTGAGCGGGCAGGAGACAATGAGCAGTTCTTC. It codes for CASSERAGDNEQFF. V is TRBV2 and J is TRBJ2-1; D possibly corresponds to TRBD2 (5 bases). CDR1 is SNHLY and CDR2 is FYNNEI in the germline V gene. CDR3 length: 14 amino acids. V was cut by 3 bases and J by 5 bases, with 11 bases left in between.

This clonotype was observed at least ten times. This chain joins TRBV2 and TRBJ2-4; the D is unclear. Trimming left V 8 bases short and J 7 bases short, with 21 bases between. Germline CDR1 reads SNHLY; CDR2 reads FYNNEI. This CDR3 is built from 15 residues. The CDR3 loop reads CASRSQERARNIQYF. CDR3 in DNA: TGTGCCAGCCGTAGCCAGGAAAGAGCGAGGAACATTCAGTACTTC.

The chain couples TRBV18 to TRBJ1-5, with a possible D match to TRBD1 (6 bases). Germline assignment: CDR1 KGHSH and CDR2 LQKENI. This CDR3 has 17 amino acids. The V gene lost 3 bases and the J gene lost 2 bases, with 17 bases spanning the gap. Here the CDR3 DNA reads TGTGCCAGCTCACCGGGACAAATTAGACCTGGCAATCAGCCCCAGCATTTT. This sequence encodes CASSPGQIRPGNQPQHF.

This clonotype was observed a handful of times. The V and J genes are TRBV2 and TRBJ2-4, with TRBD2 identical over 14 bases. CDR3 length: 14 amino acids. V gave up 6 bases and J gave up 13 bases; unmatched junction bases: 8. Germline lookup yields CDR1 SNHLY and CDR2 FYNNEI. The CDR3 bases are TGTGCCAGCAGCGCGGGACTAGCGGGAGAAGTCCAGTACTTC. This encodes CASSAGLAGEVQYF.

The chain is built from TRBV28 and TRBJ1-2; 9 positions match TRBD1. V trimming: 6 bases; J trimming: 4 bases; junction bases outside the gene matches: 9. Germline values: CDR1 MDHEN, CDR2 SYDVKM. This CDR3 has 15 amino acids. DNA of the CDR3: TGTGCCAGCAGCCACAAAGGGACAGGGCTCTATGGCTACACCTTC. It codes for CASSHKGTGLYGYTF.